These 4 T cell receptor beta chains were sequenced from one sample in a study of control samples from healthy donors and cancer patients. Here immunoSEQ multiplex PCR was the method, and the copy in TCRdb shows in-frame clones only, minus some. This sample yields 90,000 to 120,000 clones, of which approximately 82% are seen a single time; about 5.9% belongs to the top ten. Sequencing input: blood. The receptors were sampled from a man younger than 35 in good health.

This rearrangement joins TRBV21-1 to TRBJ2-1. TRBV21-1 constitutes a pseudogene. CDR3 length: 13 amino acids. CDR3 DNA sequence: TGTGCCAGCAGCAATATAACGGATGAGGAGCAGTTCTTC. Translation: CASSNITDEEQFF.

The V call is TRBV6-5, the J call TRBJ1-4; 8 positions agree with TRBD1. The CDR3 has 15 residues. Germline CDR1 and CDR2: MNHEY and SVGAGI. V was clipped by 5 bases and J by 1 base; unmatched bases: 3. The CDR3 reads CASSLTGGTNEKLFF. As DNA, the CDR3 is TGTGCCAGCAGTCTTACAGGGGGAACTAATGAAAAACTGTTTTTT.

CDR3 loop: CASSPIMGGYNEQFF. The CDR3 DNA reads TGTGCCAGCAGTCCTATAATGGGAGGCTACAATGAGCAGTTCTTC. The chain recombines TRBV2 with TRBJ2-1, with a weak D call TRBD2 (6 bases). The CDR3 is 15 amino acids. The ends were cut back, 5 bases at V and 3 bases at J, with 14 bases in the middle. Looked up from germline, CDR1 is SNHLY and CDR2 is FYNNEI.

The chain joins TRBV11-2 to TRBJ1-1, with 8 bases lining up with TRBD1. The CDR3 totals 12 residues. After removal of 6 bases from V and 5 bases from J, the junction contained 2 bases not matched to a gene. Germline lookup yields CDR1 SGHAT and CDR2 FQNNGV. The CDR3 region has the DNA TGTGCCAGCAGACGACAGGGGACTGAAGCTTTCTTT. Translating gives CASRRQGTEAFF. Looking up the rest from reference TRBV11-2 and TRBJ1-1 gives the full variable domain: EAGVAQSPRYKIIEKRQSVAFWCNPISGHATLYWYQQILGQGPKLLIQFQNNGVVDDSQLPKDRFSAERLKGVDSTLKIQPAKLEDSAVYLCASRRQGTEAFFGQGTRLTVV.